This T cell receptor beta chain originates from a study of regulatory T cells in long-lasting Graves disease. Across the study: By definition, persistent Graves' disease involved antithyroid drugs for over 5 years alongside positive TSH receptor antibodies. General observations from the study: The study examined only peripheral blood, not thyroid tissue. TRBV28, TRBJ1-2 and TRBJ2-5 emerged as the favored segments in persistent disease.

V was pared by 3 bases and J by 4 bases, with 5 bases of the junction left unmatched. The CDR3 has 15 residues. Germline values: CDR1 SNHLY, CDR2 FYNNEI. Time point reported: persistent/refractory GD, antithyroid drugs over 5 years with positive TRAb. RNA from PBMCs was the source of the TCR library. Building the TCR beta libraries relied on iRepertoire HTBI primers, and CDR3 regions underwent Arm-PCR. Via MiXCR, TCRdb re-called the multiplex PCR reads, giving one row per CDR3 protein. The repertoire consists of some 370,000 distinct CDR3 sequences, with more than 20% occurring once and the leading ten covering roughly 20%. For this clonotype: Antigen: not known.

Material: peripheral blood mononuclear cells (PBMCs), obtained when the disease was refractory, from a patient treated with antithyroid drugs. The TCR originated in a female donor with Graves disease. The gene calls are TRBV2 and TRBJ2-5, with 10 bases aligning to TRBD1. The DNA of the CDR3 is TGTGCCAGCAGTGACCAGGGACAGGGGCGAGAGACCCAGTACTTC. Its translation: CASSDQGQGRETQYF.